A selection of T cell receptor beta chains follows, all from one sample in a study of T cell responses to AZD1222 COVID-19 vaccine. Assay used: immunoSEQ multiplex PCR; TCRdb lists only in-frame clones, some missing. The sample carries around 92,000 clones, roughly 90% recorded once. Specimen: peripheral blood, collected on day 0 of AZD1222 vaccination. The source of these receptors is an adult in good health. Both conserved end residues are part of each CDR3. A D gene is named only where the DNA matches it firmly. Not all rows give a size; the values are once, few, many and, for expanded clones, a class.

>TRBJ1-5|NA|TRBV3-1/TRBV3-2|14|NA
TGTGCCAGCAGCCAAACCAGGGTAGGGTGGCCCCAGCATTTT
CASSQTRVGWPQHF
>TRBJ2-5|NA|TRBV14|16|NA
TGTGCCAGCAGCCGGGGCCCGGGGCAGGGCGAGGAGACCCAGTACTTC
CASSRGPGQGEETQYF
>TRBJ1-1|NA|TRBV9|13|NA
TGTGCCAGCAGCGAACAGGGTGCCCCTGAAGCTTTCTTT
CASSEQGAPEAFF
>TRBJ1-1|NA|TRBV2|12|NA
TGTGCCAGCAGTGATTCGGGATTTGAAGCTTTCTTT
CASSDSGFEAFF
>TRBJ2-5|TRBD1|TRBV5-1|14|NA
TGCGCCAGCAGCGGAACAGGGGTTTTGGAGACCCAGTACTTC
CASSGTGVLETQYF
>TRBJ2-1|TRBD2|TRBV30|14|NA
TGTGCCTGGAGCCCGGGACTACCTCACAATGAGCAGTTCTTC
CAWSPGLPHNEQFF
>TRBJ2-5|TRBD1|TRBV5-1|16|NA
TGCGCCAGCAGCTTGGTGGGGACAGGGGGCCAAGAGACCCAGTACTTC
CASSLVGTGGQETQYF
>TRBJ2-7|NA|TRBV25-1|13|few
TGTGCCAGCAGTGGCACCGGAGGCTACGAGCAGTACTTC
CASSGTGGYEQYF
>TRBJ1-2|NA|TRBV5-1|14|NA
TGCGCCAGCAGCTTGGGGCCAGGGCAGTATGGCTACACCTTC
CASSLGPGQYGYTF
>TRBJ1-1|NA|TRBV3-1/TRBV3-2|12|NA
TGTGCCAGCAGCCTCCCGGGGACTGAAGCTTTCTTT
CASSLPGTEAFF
>TRBJ2-7|TRBD1|TRBV19|16|once
TGTGCCAGTAGTCCAAAGACAGGGGGCGTTTGGAACGAGCAGTACTTC
CASSPKTGGVWNEQYF
>TRBJ2-2|TRBD2|TRBV9|16|NA
TGTGCCAGCAGCGTAGGTCAGCGGGGGGTGACCGGGGAGCTGTTTTTT
CASSVGQRGVTGELFF
>TRBJ1-2|NA|TRBV9|17|once
TGTGCCAGCAGCGTAGACCCACAGGGCGGAAGTGTGAGGGGCTACACCTTC
CASSVDPQGGSVRGYTF
>TRBJ2-7|TRBD2|TRBV20-1|16|NA
TGCAGTGCTAGTTCTTGGACTAGCCTTGCGTCTTACGAGCAGTACTTC
CSASSWTSLASYEQYF
>TRBJ2-6|NA|TRBV3-1/TRBV3-2|18|NA
TGTGCCAGCACCGGAAAAAGGACCGAGGGTCCTGGGGCCAACGTCCTGACTTTC
CASTGKRTEGPGANVLTF
>TRBJ1-5|NA|TRBV19|14|NA
TGTGCCAGTAGCCTAATTCTGGAAACTCAGCCCCAGCATTTT
CASSLILETQPQHF
>TRBJ1-1|NA|TRBV18|13|few
TGTGCCAGCTCACCGATTAGCGACACTGAAGCTTTCTTT
CASSPISDTEAFF
>TRBJ1-5|NA|TRBV28|13|NA
TGTGCCAGCAGCTCAGGAGACAATCAGCCCCAGCATTTT
CASSSGDNQPQHF